This T cell receptor (beta chain) stems from a study of cytomegalovirus exposure and HLA in healthy donors. The study, taken as a whole, reports: Later analysis revealed greater clonal expansion in HLA-associated TCR beta chains than in equally common others. As confirmed in vitro, three CMV-associated chains were specific for CMV antigens.

Note on this clone: The antigen is not known.

The PCR had 60 Vbeta and 13 Jbeta primers. The data were produced by immunoSEQ multiplex PCR, yet TCRdb's version contains in-frame clones alone and is incomplete. The sample carries some 190,000 clones, roughly three quarters recorded once. Sample: PBMCs. The clonotype comes from a woman in her fifties or sixties in good health and CMV-seronegative.

CDR3 coding DNA: TGTGCCAGCACTCCCCTAGCGGGAGGGGACAATGAGCAGTTCTTC. Protein sequence: CASTPLAGGDNEQFF. J is TRBJ2-1 and V is TRBV28; TRBD2 matches 12 bases. J was trimmed by 5 bases and V by 7 bases; bases with no gene match: 6. In germline, CDR1 is MDHEN, CDR2 SYDVKM. The CDR3 has 15 residues. Filled out from reference TRBV28 and TRBJ2-1, the complete variable domain reads DVKVTQSSRYLVKRTGEKVFLECVQDMDHENMFWYRQDPGLGLRLIYFSYDVKMKEKGDIPEGYSVSREKKERFSLILESASTNQTSMYLCASTPLAGGDNEQFFGPGTRLTVL.